This TCR beta chain comes out of a study of T-cell reconstitution after alpha-beta-depleted transplantation in children. There are 11 residues in the CDR3. This clonotype was picked up many times. Researchers prepared the TCRbeta library using unique molecular identifiers, the study reports. TCRdb ran MiXCR on the PCR reads and lists one entry per CDR3 protein. This table has fewer than 120,000 distinct CDR3 sequences, around a tenth appearing once. The TCR comes from a human donor who donated a stem cell graft to a child with acute lymphoblastic leukemia. The sequences come from PBMCs from the stem cell graft donor, collected from the stem cell graft. This chain joins TRBV21-1 and TRBJ2-7; the table's D call of TRBD1 was not tested on the DNA. TRBV21-1 is recorded as a pseudogene. CDR3 bases: TGTGCCAGCAGCAAAGGGACAAAGCAGTACTTC. Its translation: CASSKGTKQYF.